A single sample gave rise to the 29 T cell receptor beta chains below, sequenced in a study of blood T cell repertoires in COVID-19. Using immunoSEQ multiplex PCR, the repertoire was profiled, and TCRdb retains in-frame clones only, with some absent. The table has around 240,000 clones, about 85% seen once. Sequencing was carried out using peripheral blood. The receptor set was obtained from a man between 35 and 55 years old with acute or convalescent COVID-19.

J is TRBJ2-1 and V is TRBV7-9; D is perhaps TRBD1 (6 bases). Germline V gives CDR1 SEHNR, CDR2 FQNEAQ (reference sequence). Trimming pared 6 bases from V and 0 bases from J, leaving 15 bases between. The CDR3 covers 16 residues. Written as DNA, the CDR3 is TGTGCCAGCAGACCCTGGACAGAAAGCTCCTACAATGAGCAGTTCTTC. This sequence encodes CASRPWTESSYNEQFF.

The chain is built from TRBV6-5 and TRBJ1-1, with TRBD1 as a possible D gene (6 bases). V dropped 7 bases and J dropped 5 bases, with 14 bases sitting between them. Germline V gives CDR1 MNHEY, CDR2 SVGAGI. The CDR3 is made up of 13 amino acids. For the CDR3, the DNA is TGTGCCAGCACGCAGGGGAGAGGGACTGAAGCTTTCTTT. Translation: CASTQGRGTEAFF.

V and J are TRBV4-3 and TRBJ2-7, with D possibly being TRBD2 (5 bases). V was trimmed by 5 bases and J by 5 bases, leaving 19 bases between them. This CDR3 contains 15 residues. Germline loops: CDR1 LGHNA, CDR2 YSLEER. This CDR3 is CASSERRSSVDEQYF. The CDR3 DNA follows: TGCGCCAGCAGCGAAAGGAGGAGTAGCGTCGACGAGCAGTACTTC.

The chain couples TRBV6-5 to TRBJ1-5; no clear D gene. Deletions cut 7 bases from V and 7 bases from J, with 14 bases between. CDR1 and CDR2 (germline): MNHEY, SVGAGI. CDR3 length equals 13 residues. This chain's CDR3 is CASTNSPIQPQHF. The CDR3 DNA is TGTGCCAGCACGAACAGCCCAATCCAGCCCCAGCATTTT.

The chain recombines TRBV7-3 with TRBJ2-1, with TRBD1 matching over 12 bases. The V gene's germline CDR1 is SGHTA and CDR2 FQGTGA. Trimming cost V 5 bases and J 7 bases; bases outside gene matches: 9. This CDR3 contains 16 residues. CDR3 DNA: TGTGCCAGCAGCACGGTAGGGACAGGGGGCCAAAATGAGCAGTTCTTC. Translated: CASSTVGTGGQNEQFF.

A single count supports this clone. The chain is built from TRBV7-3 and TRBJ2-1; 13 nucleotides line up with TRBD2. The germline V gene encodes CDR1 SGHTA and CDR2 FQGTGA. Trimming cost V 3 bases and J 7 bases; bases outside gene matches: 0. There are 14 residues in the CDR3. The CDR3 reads CASSLGLAGNEQFF. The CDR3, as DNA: TGTGCCAGCAGCTTGGGACTAGCGGGGAATGAGCAGTTCTTC.

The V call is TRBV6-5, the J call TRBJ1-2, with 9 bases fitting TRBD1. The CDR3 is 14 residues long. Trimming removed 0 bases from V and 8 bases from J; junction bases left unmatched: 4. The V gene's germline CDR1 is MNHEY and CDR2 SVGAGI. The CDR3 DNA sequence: TGTGCCAGCAGTTACTCGGGACAGGGCGGAGGCTACACCTTC. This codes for CASSYSGQGGGYTF.

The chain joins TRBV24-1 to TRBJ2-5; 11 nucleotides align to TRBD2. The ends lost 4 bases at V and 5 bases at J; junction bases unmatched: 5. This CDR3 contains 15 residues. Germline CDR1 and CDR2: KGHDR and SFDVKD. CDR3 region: CATSERTSGWETQYF. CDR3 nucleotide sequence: TGTGCCACCAGTGAACGGACTAGCGGGTGGGAGACCCAGTACTTC.

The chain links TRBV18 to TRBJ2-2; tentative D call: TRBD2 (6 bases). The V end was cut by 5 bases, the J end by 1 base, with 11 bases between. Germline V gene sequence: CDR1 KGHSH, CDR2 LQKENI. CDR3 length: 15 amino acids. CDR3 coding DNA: TGTGCCAGCTCAAAGGCCGGGGGGAACACCGGGGAGCTGTTTTTT. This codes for CASSKAGGNTGELFF. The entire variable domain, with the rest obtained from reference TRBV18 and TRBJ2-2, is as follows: NAGVMQNPRHLVRRRGQEARLRCSPMKGHSHVYWYRQLPEEGLKFMVYLQKENIIDESGMPKERFSAEFPKEGPSILRIQQVVRGDSAAYFCASSKAGGNTGELFFGEGSRLTVL.

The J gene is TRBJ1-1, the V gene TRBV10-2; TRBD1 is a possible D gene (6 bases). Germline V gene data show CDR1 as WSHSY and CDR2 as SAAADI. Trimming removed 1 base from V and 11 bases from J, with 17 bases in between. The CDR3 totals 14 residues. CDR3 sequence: CASSEWDTRGRAFF. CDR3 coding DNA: TGCGCCAGCAGTGAGTGGGATACCAGGGGACGGGCTTTCTTT.

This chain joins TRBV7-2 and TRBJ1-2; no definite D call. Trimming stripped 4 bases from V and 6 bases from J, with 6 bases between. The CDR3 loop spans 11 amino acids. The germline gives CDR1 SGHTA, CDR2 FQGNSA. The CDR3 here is CASSSRNGYTF. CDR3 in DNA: TGTGCCAGCAGCTCTAGGAATGGCTACACCTTC.

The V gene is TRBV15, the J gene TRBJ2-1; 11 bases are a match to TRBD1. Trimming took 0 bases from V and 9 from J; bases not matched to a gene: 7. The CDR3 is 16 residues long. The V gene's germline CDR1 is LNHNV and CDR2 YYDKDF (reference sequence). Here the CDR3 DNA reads TGTGCCACCAGCAGAGATCTTGGGACAGGGGGTGGTGAGCAGTTCTTC. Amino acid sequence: CATSRDLGTGGGEQFF.

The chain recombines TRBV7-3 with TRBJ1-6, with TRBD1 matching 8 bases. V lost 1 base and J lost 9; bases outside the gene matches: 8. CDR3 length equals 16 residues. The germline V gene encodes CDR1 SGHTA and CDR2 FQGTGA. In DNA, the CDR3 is TGTGCCAGCAGCTTAAGATTCGCAGGGGGCGGTTCACCCCTCCACTTT. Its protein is CASSLRFAGGGSPLHF.

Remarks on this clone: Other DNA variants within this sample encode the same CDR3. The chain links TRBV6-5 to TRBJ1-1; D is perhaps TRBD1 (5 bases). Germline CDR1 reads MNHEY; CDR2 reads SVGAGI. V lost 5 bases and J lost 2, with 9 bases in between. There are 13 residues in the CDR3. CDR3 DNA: TGTGCCAGCAGTAGGAGGGGAAACACTGAAGCTTTCTTT. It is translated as CASSRRGNTEAFF.

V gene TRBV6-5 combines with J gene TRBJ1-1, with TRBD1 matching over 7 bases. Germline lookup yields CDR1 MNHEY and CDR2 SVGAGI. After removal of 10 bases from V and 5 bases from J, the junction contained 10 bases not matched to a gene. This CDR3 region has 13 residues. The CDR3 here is CATTGVVGTEAFF. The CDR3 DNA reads TGTGCCACCACAGGGGTCGTCGGTACTGAAGCTTTCTTT.

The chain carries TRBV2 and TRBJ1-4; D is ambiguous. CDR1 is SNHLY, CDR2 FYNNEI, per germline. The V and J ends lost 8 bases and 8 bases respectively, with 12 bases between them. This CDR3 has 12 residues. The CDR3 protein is CASWRVGEKLFF. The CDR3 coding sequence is TGTGCCAGCTGGAGGGTGGGGGAAAAACTGTTTTTT.

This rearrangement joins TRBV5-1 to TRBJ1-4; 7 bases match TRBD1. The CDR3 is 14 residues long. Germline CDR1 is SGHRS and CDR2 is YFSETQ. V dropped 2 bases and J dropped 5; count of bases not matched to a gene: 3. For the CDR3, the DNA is TGCGCCAGCAGCTTTGACAGGGTAAATGAAAAACTGTTTTTT. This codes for CASSFDRVNEKLFF.

CDR3 DNA sequence: TGTGCCAGCAGCTTGCCGGCGATTCGGACAGGGCGGGTAGTCTACGAGCAGTACTTC. This codes for CASSLPAIRTGRVVYEQYF. The chain couples TRBV5-6 to TRBJ2-7; TRBD1 matches at 8 bases. From germline, CDR1 is SGHDT and CDR2 YYEEEE. With 1 base clipped from V and 3 bases from J, the junction kept 18 bases outside the gene matches. The CDR3 runs to 19 residues.

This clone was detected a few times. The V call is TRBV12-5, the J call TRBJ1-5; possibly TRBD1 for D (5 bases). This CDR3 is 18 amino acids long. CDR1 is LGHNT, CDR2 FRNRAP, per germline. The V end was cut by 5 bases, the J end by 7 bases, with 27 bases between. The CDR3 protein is CASGLRVDQGKVEQPQHF. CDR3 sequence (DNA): TGTGCTAGTGGTCTCCGGGTCGATCAGGGTAAGGTCGAACAGCCCCAGCATTTT. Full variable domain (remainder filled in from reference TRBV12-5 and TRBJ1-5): DARVTQTPRHKVTEMGQEVTMRCQPILGHNTVFWYRQTMMQGLELLAYFRNRAPLDDSGMPKDRFSAEMPDATLATLKIQPSEPRDSAVYFCASGLRVDQGKVEQPQHFGDGTRLSIL.

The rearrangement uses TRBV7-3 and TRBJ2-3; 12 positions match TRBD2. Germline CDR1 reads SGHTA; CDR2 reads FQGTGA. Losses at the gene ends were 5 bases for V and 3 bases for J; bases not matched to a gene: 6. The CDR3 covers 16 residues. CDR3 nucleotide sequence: TGTGCCAGCAGCCCCGCTAGCGGGGGGGCAACAGATACGCAGTATTTT. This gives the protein CASSPASGGATDTQYF.

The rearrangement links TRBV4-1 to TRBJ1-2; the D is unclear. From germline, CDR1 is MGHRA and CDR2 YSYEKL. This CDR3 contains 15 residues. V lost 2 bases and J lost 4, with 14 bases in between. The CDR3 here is CASSQSRADFYGYTF. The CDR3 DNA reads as TGCGCCAGCAGCCAATCCCGGGCGGACTTCTATGGCTACACCTTC.

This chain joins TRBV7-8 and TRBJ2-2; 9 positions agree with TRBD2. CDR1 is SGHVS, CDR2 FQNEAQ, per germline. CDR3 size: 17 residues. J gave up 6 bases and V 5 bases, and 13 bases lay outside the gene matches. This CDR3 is CASSPRGAGGQAGELFF. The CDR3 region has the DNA TGTGCCAGCAGCCCCCGCGGGGCGGGGGGGCAAGCCGGGGAGCTGTTTTTT.

The CDR3, as DNA: TGTGCCAGCATAAAATTCCTCCCCTACGGAACTAATGAAAAACTGTTTTTT. Its translation: CASIKFLPYGTNEKLFF. V gene TRBV6-4 combines with J gene TRBJ1-4; D remains unclear. The V gene's germline CDR1 is MRHNA and CDR2 SNTAGT. V lost 7 bases and J 1 base, leaving 19 bases between the germline ends. The CDR3 is made up of 17 amino acids.

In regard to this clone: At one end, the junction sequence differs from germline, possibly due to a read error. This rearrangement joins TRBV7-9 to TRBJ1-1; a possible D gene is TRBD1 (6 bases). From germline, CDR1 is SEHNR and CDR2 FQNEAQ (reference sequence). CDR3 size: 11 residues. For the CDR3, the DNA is TGTGCCAGCAGCTTAGGGAGGACAGCTTCCTTT. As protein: CASSLGRTASF. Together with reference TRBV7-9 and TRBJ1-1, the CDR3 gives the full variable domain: DTGVSQNPRHKITKRGQNVTFRCDPISEHNRLYWYRQTLGQGPEFLTYFQNEAQLEKSRLLSDRFSAERPKGSFSTLEIQRTEQGDSAMYLCASSLGRTASFGQGTRLTVV.

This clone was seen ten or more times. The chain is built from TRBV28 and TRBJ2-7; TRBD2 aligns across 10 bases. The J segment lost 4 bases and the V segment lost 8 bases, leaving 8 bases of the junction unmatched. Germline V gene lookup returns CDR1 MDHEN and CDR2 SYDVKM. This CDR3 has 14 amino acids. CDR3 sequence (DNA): TGTGCCAGCCAAGAGACTAGCGGGTGGTACGAGCAGTACTTC. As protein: CASQETSGWYEQYF. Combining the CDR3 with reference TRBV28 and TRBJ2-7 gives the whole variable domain DVKVTQSSRYLVKRTGEKVFLECVQDMDHENMFWYRQDPGLGLRLIYFSYDVKMKEKGDIPEGYSVSREKKERFSLILESASTNQTSMYLCASQETSGWYEQYFGPGTRLTVT.

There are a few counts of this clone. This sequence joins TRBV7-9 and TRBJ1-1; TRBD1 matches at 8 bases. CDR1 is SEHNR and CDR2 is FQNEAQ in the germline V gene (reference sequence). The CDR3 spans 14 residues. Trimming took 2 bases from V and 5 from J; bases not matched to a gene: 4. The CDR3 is CASSLQGARTEAFF. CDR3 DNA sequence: TGTGCCAGCAGCTTACAGGGGGCACGAACTGAAGCTTTCTTT.

CDR3 nucleotides: TGTGCCAGCTCACCACGACAAGATAGCAATCAGCCCCAGCATTTT. Its protein product is CASSPRQDSNQPQHF. The rearrangement joins TRBV18 to TRBJ1-5; D call uncertain. V dropped 1 base and J dropped 0 bases, with 7 bases sitting between them. This CDR3 region has 15 residues. Germline V gives CDR1 KGHSH, CDR2 LQKENI.

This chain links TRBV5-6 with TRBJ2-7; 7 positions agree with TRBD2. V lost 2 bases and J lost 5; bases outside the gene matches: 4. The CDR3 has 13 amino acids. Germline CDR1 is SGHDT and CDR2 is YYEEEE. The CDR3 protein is CASSFGGRNEQYF. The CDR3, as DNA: TGTGCCAGCAGCTTCGGGGGGAGGAACGAGCAGTACTTC.

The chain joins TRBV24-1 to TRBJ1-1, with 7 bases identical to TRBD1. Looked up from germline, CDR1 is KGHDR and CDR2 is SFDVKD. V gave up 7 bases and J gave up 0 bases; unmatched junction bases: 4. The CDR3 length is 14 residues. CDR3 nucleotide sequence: TGTGCCACCAGCCGGGACAGTTTGAACACTGAAGCTTTCTTT. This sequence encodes CATSRDSLNTEAFF.